The 25 T cell receptor beta chains given below trace back to one sample, sequenced in a study of OX40 agonist ivuxolimab in advanced cancers. Assay used: immunoSEQ multiplex PCR; TCRdb lists only in-frame clones, some missing. The sample includes about 75,000 clones, more than 90% seen only once; the top ten take 0.3% to 0.4%. The sequencing used CD4+ or CD8+ T cells sorted from blood, collected in a trial of the OX40 agonist ivuxolimab. The source is an adult with an advanced solid tumor such as melanoma, head and neck, liver or kidney cancer.

J is TRBJ2-1 and V is TRBV11-3, with D possibly TRBD2 on 6 matching bases. The germline V gene has CDR1 SGHNT and CDR2 YENEEA. Trimming cost V 5 bases and J 5 bases, with 16 bases left between them. This CDR3 comprises 15 residues. CDR3: CASSPLGGINNEQFF. The CDR3 DNA follows: TGTGCCAGCAGCCCACTGGGGGGAATAAACAATGAGCAGTTCTTC.

The genes are TRBV27 and TRBJ2-1; possible D gene TRBD1, 5 bases. The CDR3 spans 13 residues. Germline V gives CDR1 MNHEY, CDR2 SMNVEV (reference sequence). The V end was cut by 2 bases, the J end by 9 bases, with 11 bases between. The CDR3, as DNA: TGTGCCAGCAGTTTAAGGCAGGGATTTGAGCAGTTCTTC. Protein product: CASSLRQGFEQFF.

This clone is a singleton in its sample. DNA for the CDR3: TGTGCCTGGAGTCGGGAGGGGACTAGAATTTTCCACGAGCAGTACTTC. This encodes CAWSREGTRIFHEQYF. The gene calls are TRBV30 and TRBJ2-7; TRBD2 aligns across 8 bases. This CDR3 region has 16 residues. Losses at the gene ends were 2 bases for V and 5 bases for J; bases not matched to a gene: 14. Per the germline V gene, CDR1 is GTSNPN and CDR2 is SVGIG (reference sequence).

The genes are TRBV28 and TRBJ1-1, with 8 bases that match TRBD1. J gave up 3 bases and V 5 bases, and 8 bases lay outside the gene matches. Germline V gene lookup returns CDR1 MDHEN and CDR2 SYDVKM. This CDR3 region has 15 residues. The CDR3 nucleotides are TGTGCCAGCAGTCCCCCGACAGGGGAGGACACTGAAGCTTTCTTT. Translation: CASSPPTGEDTEAFF.

This CDR3 is CASSLSGGLEQYF. DNA for the CDR3: TGTGCCAGCAGCTTGTCCGGGGGGCTTGAGCAGTACTTC. The chain uses TRBV7-9 and TRBJ2-7; D is possibly TRBD2 (7 bases). Germline loops: CDR1 SEHNR, CDR2 FQNEAQ (reference sequence). The CDR3 length is 13 residues. Trimming took off 3 bases at V and 7 bases at J, with 13 bases between the two ends. Combining the CDR3 with reference TRBV7-9 and TRBJ2-7 gives the whole variable domain DTGVSQNPRHKITKRGQNVTFRCDPISEHNRLYWYRQTLGQGPEFLTYFQNEAQLEKSRLLSDRFSAERPKGSFSTLEIQRTEQGDSAMYLCASSLSGGLEQYFGPGTRLTVT.

This clone appeared a single time. This chain connects TRBV4-2 to TRBJ1-2, with D possibly TRBD1 on 5 matching bases. Trimming cost V 1 base and J 8 bases, with 14 bases left between them. This CDR3 comprises 14 residues. CDR1 and CDR2 from the germline V gene are LGHNA and YNFKEQ. The CDR3: CASSQASGANGYTF. The CDR3 DNA sequence: TGTGCCAGCAGCCAAGCATCCGGGGCCAACGGCTACACCTTC.

This chain links TRBV6-5 with TRBJ1-5; TRBD1 agrees at 9 bases. V gave up 6 bases and J gave up 5 bases; unmatched junction bases: 2. The germline gives CDR1 MNHEY, CDR2 SVGAGI. The CDR3 has 13 amino acids. This CDR3 reads CASRGQGHQPQHF. The CDR3 region has the DNA TGTGCCAGCAGGGGACAGGGCCATCAGCCCCAGCATTTT.

This rearrangement joins TRBV19 to TRBJ1-5; maybe TRBD1 (5 bases). Germline CDR1 and CDR2: LNHDA and SQIVND (reference sequence). CDR3 length equals 14 residues. Trimming removed 7 bases at V and 9 bases at J, with 19 bases between. CDR3 sequence reads: CASKGRPLSGPQHF. CDR3 nucleotides: TGTGCCAGTAAGGGACGGCCTTTGAGTGGGCCCCAGCATTTT. Based on the CDR3 plus reference TRBV19 and TRBJ1-5, the full variable domain is DGGITQSPKYLFRKEGQNVTLSCEQNLNHDAMYWYRQDPGQGLRLIYYSQIVNDFQKGDIAEGYSVSREKKESFPLTVTSAQKNPTAFYLCASKGRPLSGPQHFGDGTRLSIL.

This rearrangement joins TRBV15 to TRBJ2-3, with 11 bases fitting TRBD2. The germline V gene has CDR1 LNHNV and CDR2 YYDKDF (reference sequence). Trimming at V came to 3 bases and at J to 2 bases, leaving 4 bases not matched to a gene. The CDR3 is 16 amino acids. CDR3 in amino acids: CATSRGTSGPTDTQYF. CDR3 DNA: TGTGCCACCAGCAGGGGGACTAGCGGACCCACAGATACGCAGTATTTT.

The gene calls are TRBV2 and TRBJ2-1; 9 nucleotides line up with TRBD2. Germline CDR1 is SNHLY and CDR2 is FYNNEI. The CDR3 has 13 residues. Trimming cost V 8 bases and J 10 bases; bases outside gene matches: 9. CDR3 coding DNA: TGTGCCAGCGAAGGGACTAGCCCCCGGGAGCAGTTCTTC. Translating gives CASEGTSPREQFF.

The V call is TRBV7-2, the J call TRBJ1-3, with D perhaps matching TRBD1 (5 bases). The germline V and J ends were trimmed by 5 bases and 4 bases, with 12 bases remaining between them. Germline CDR1 and CDR2: SGHTA and FQGNSA. The CDR3 totals 14 residues. Written as DNA, the CDR3 is TGTGCCAGCAGCCTATCTCAGGGCGGAAACACCATATATTTT. It translates to CASSLSQGGNTIYF.

The J gene is TRBJ2-7, the V gene TRBV7-2, with TRBD2 matching 11 bases. Germline CDR1 reads SGHTA; CDR2 reads FQGNSA. J gave up 6 bases and V 5 bases, and 9 bases lay outside the gene matches. This CDR3 is built from 15 residues. The CDR3 protein is CASSKLAGADVEQYF. CDR3 nucleotide sequence: TGTGCCAGCAGCAAACTAGCGGGAGCTGACGTCGAGCAGTACTTC.

The chain joins TRBV9 to TRBJ1-6; D remains unclear. CDR1 and CDR2 (germline): SGDLS, YYNGEE. The CDR3 has 14 amino acids. V was trimmed by 3 bases and J by 5 bases, leaving 9 bases between them. DNA for the CDR3: TGTGCCAGCAGCGCCCGGGATGATAATTCACCCCTCCACTTT. It encodes CASSARDDNSPLHF.

The chain combines TRBV21-1 with TRBJ2-2; TRBD1, the table's D call, lacks a check against the DNA. TRBV21-1 is deemed a pseudogene. The length of the CDR3 is 15 residues. The CDR3 loop reads CASSKPVSNTGELFF. The CDR3, as DNA: TGTGCCAGCAGCAAACCAGTTTCCAACACCGGGGAGCTGTTTTTT.

This rearrangement joins TRBV18 to TRBJ2-3; tentative D call: TRBD1 (6 bases). CDR1 and CDR2 (germline): KGHSH, LQKENI. The CDR3 consists of 14 residues. V lost 2 bases and J lost 4, with 10 bases in between. The CDR3 reads CASSPGQSPDTQYF. The CDR3 bases are TGTGCCAGCTCACCAGGACAGAGTCCAGATACGCAGTATTTT. The whole variable domain, remainder taken from reference TRBV18 and TRBJ2-3, is NAGVMQNPRHLVRRRGQEARLRCSPMKGHSHVYWYRQLPEEGLKFMVYLQKENIIDESGMPKERFSAEFPKEGPSILRIQQVVRGDSAAYFCASSPGQSPDTQYFGPGTRLTVL.

The rearrangement uses TRBV6-1 and TRBJ2-5, with D possibly matching TRBD2 (5 bases). Germline assignment: CDR1 MNHNS and CDR2 SASEGT. V lost 1 base and J 5 bases, leaving 5 bases between the germline ends. This CDR3 is 12 amino acids long. The CDR3 region is CASSEGRETQYF. The CDR3 nucleotides read TGTGCCAGCAGTGAAGGGAGGGAGACCCAGTACTTC.

Details on this clone: Additional DNA sequences in this sample encode the identical CDR3. This sequence joins TRBV29-1 and TRBJ2-5, with D possibly TRBD1 on 6 matching bases. Deletions cut 6 bases from V and 5 bases from J, with 19 bases between. There are 14 residues in the CDR3. The V gene's germline CDR1 is SQVTM and CDR2 ANQGSEA. CDR3 DNA: TGCAGCGTCGATCACAGGGCCCTCCAGGAGACCCAGTACTTC. Translating it yields CSVDHRALQETQYF.

The chain combines TRBV30 with TRBJ2-7, with a weak D call TRBD2 (7 bases). The germline CDR1 and CDR2 sequences are GTSNPN and SVGIG (reference sequence). The CDR3 runs to 12 residues. Trimming took off 4 bases at V and 6 bases at J, with 13 bases between the two ends. CDR3 bases: TGTGCCTGGAAGGGGGGGGGCGGCGAGCAGTACTTC. It encodes CAWKGGGGEQYF.

This chain links TRBV25-1 with TRBJ1-1; D remains unclear. Between the trimmed V and J ends, which lost 1 base and 2 bases, there was a span of 14 bases. The germline V gene encodes CDR1 MGHDK and CDR2 SYGVNS. The CDR3 runs 16 residues. CDR3 DNA: TGTGCCAGCAGTGAATCTTTAATCGGTCGTAACACTGAAGCTTTCTTT. This sequence encodes CASSESLIGRNTEAFF.

The CDR3 here is CASSQGGQGNQPQHF. The DNA for the CDR3 is TGTGCCAGCAGCCAAGGCGGACAAGGAAATCAGCCCCAGCATTTT. The chain is built from TRBV4-2 and TRBJ1-5; possibly TRBD1 for D (5 bases). Trimming left V 1 base short and J 4 bases short, with 11 bases between. Germline lookup yields CDR1 LGHNA and CDR2 YNFKEQ. CDR3 size: 15 residues.

The chain is built from TRBV10-3 and TRBJ1-1, with D possibly matching TRBD1 (5 bases). In germline, CDR1 is ENHRY, CDR2 SYGVKD. This CDR3 is 13 amino acids long. V dropped 6 bases and J dropped 8 bases, with 16 bases sitting between them. The chain's CDR3 is CAIREDMVREAFF. In DNA form, the CDR3 reads TGTGCCATCAGAGAGGACATGGTAAGAGAAGCTTTCTTT.

The chain carries TRBV7-2 and TRBJ1-4, with D possibly being TRBD1 (6 bases). The V end was cut by 2 bases, the J end by 7 bases, with 8 bases between. The CDR3 is 13 residues long. Germline assignment: CDR1 SGHTA and CDR2 FQGNSA. The CDR3 nucleotides read TGTGCCAGCAGCTTACAGGGGAGTGAAAAACTGTTTTTT. It encodes CASSLQGSEKLFF.

The genes are TRBV30 and TRBJ2-1, with D perhaps matching TRBD1 or TRBD2 (5 bases each). The V gene's germline CDR1 is GTSNPN and CDR2 SVGIG (reference sequence). Deletions cut 1 base from V and 6 bases from J, with 10 bases between. The CDR3 is 13 residues long. CDR3 in DNA: TGTGCCTGGAGTGGGGACGGTGGCAATGAGCAGTTCTTC. Protein: CAWSGDGGNEQFF.

The chain couples TRBV5-4 to TRBJ1-2; no clear D gene. This CDR3 spans 14 amino acids. V lost 1 base and J 0 bases, leaving 7 bases between the germline ends. From germline, CDR1 is SGHNT and CDR2 YYREEE (reference sequence). The CDR3 here is CASSLPQPNYGYTF. CDR3 coding DNA: TGTGCCAGCAGCTTGCCACAGCCTAACTATGGCTACACCTTC.

The chain links TRBV6-1 to TRBJ2-3, with D unclear. CDR3 length: 11 amino acids. V was shortened by 6 bases and J by 2 bases, with 3 bases between the two germline ends. Germline assignment: CDR1 MNHNS and CDR2 SASEGT. CDR3: CASRYTDTQYF. The CDR3 DNA reads TGTGCCAGCAGATACACAGATACGCAGTATTTT.